The rows below give T cell receptor beta chains drawn from one sample of a study of cytomegalovirus exposure and HLA in healthy donors. Sequencing used immunoSEQ multiplex PCR; TCRdb keeps in-frame clones, though not all of them. Altogether 90,000 to 100,000 clones are present, around 84% being singletons, with the ten largest covering approximately 2%. Sequencing was carried out using PBMCs. All receptors derive from a man in his late teens or twenties in good health and CMV-seronegative. Both conserved end residues are part of each CDR3. D genes are given only for firm matches. Clone size, where shown, is once, few, many, or a class for clones that have expanded.

.	TRBJ1-4	.	TRBV5-1	CASSLVAGANEKLFF	TGCGCCAGCAGCTTGGTAGCAGGGGCTAATGAAAAACTGTTTTTT
.	TRBJ1-2	TRBD1	TRBV5-1	CASSLRTGGTRGYTF	TGCGCCAGCAGCTTAAGGACAGGGGGCACGCGAGGCTACACCTTC
.	TRBJ1-1	.	TRBV7-9	CSSLASSPEAFF	TGTTCCAGCTTAGCTTCGTCCCCTGAAGCTTTCTTT
few	TRBJ1-2	.	TRBV21-1	CASSNGGQERGKNYGYTF	TGTGCCAGCAGCAACGGGGGACAGGAAAGGGGGAAAAACTATGGCTACACCTTC
.	TRBJ1-1	TRBD1	TRBV7-8	CASSLLGQTNTEAFF	TGTGCCAGCAGCTTACTGGGACAGACGAACACTGAAGCTTTCTTT
few	TRBJ2-7	TRBD1	TRBV7-2	CASSPRGQLNYEQYF	TGTGCCAGCAGCCCCAGGGGGCAGCTAAACTACGAGCAGTACTTC
.	TRBJ2-5	.	TRBV6-1	CASSQQGGGQETQYF	TGTGCCAGCAGTCAACAGGGTGGGGGACAAGAGACCCAGTACTTC
.	TRBJ1-1	.	TRBV7-9	CASSFFNDRNTEAFF	TGTGCCAGCAGCTTCTTTAATGACAGGAACACTGAAGCTTTCTTT
.	TRBJ1-6	.	TRBV5-4	CASSPGSGRSSYNSPLHF	TGTGCCAGCAGCCCTGGGTCAGGTCGTAGCTCCTATAATTCACCCCTCCACTTT
once	TRBJ2-3	TRBD2	TRBV19	CASRPLAGGPDTQYF	TGTGCCAGTAGACCTCTAGCGGGGGGGCCAGATACGCAGTATTTT
.	TRBJ2-1	TRBD1	TRBV6-6	CASSPGTGYNEQFF	TGTGCCAGCAGCCCCGGGACAGGGTACAATGAGCAGTTCTTC
.	TRBJ1-5	.	TRBV6-1	CASRQGRSNQPQHF	TGTGCCAGCAGACAGGGAAGAAGCAATCAGCCCCAGCATTTT
.	TRBJ1-1	.	TRBV18	CASSPSQGGAFF	TGTGCCAGCTCACCATCCCAGGGTGGAGCTTTCTTT
.	TRBJ1-2	TRBD1	TRBV6-5	CASSYTSTGVYGYTF	TGTGCCAGCAGTTATACCTCGACAGGGGTCTATGGCTACACCTTC
.	TRBJ2-1	.	TRBV5-4	CASSLVEQHINEQFF	TGTGCCAGCAGCTTGGTAGAACAGCACATCAACGAGCAGTTCTTC
.	TRBJ1-3	.	TRBV7-8	CASSLAFSSGNTIYF	TGTGCCAGCAGCTTAGCTTTCTCGTCTGGAAACACCATATATTTT
few	TRBJ1-2	TRBD1	TRBV6-5	CASSLRIGTGDYGYTF	TGTGCCAGCAGTTTAAGGATTGGGACAGGGGACTATGGCTACACCTTC
.	TRBJ1-5	.	TRBV21-1	CASSKERRGPITSNQPQHF	TGTGCCAGCAGCAAAGAGCGCAGGGGGCCTATTACGAGCAATCAGCCCCAGCATTTT
.	TRBJ2-1	TRBD2	TRBV4-2	CASERGLTYNEQFF	TGTGCCAGCGAGCGGGGTCTTACCTACAATGAGCAGTTCTTC
.	TRBJ2-6	TRBD1	TRBV18	CASSQDRVAGANVLTF	TGTGCCAGCTCACAGGACAGGGTAGCTGGGGCCAACGTCCTGACTTTC
.	TRBJ1-2	.	TRBV6-1	CASNLDSPYGYTF	TGTGCCAGCAATCTAGACAGTCCCTATGGCTACACCTTC
.	TRBJ2-6	TRBD2	TRBV18	CASSPVRLAGMSGANVLTF	TGTGCCAGCTCACCGGTTAGACTAGCGGGTATGTCTGGGGCCAACGTCCTGACTTTC
.	TRBJ1-2	.	TRBV7-9	CASSLAQTARGYGYTF	TGTGCCAGCAGCTTAGCGCAGACAGCTCGCGGCTATGGCTACACCTTC
few	TRBJ2-7	.	TRBV19	CASSIGQLLHEQYF	TGTGCCAGTAGTATTGGGCAGCTTCTCCACGAGCAGTACTTC
.	TRBJ2-3	.	TRBV5-1	CASSQAGASVGTDTQYF	TGCGCCAGCAGCCAAGCTGGGGCTAGCGTGGGCACAGATACGCAGTATTTT
few	TRBJ2-3	TRBD2	TRBV6-4	CASSDAPGGDTQYF	TGTGCCAGCAGTGACGCGCCGGGAGGTGATACGCAGTATTTT
.	TRBJ2-4	.	TRBV6-1	CASSAGLSMWENIQYF	TGTGCCAGCAGTGCGGGTCTCAGCATGTGGGAAAACATTCAGTACTTC
medium-sized	TRBJ1-1	TRBD1	TRBV13	CASSETGGPRGNTEAFF	TGTGCCAGCAGCGAAACAGGGGGGCCGAGGGGGAACACTGAAGCTTTCTTT
.	TRBJ1-4	.	TRBV29-1	CSVRKRGGEKLFF	TGCAGCGTTCGGAAAAGGGGAGGTGAAAAACTGTTTTTT
.	TRBJ2-3	.	TRBV5-1	CVTSDRPGDTQYF	TGCGTGACCTCGGACAGACCCGGGGATACGCAGTATTTT
.	TRBJ2-7	.	TRBV19	CASSSLTVPYEQYF	TGTGCCAGTAGCTCCTTGACAGTACCCTACGAGCAGTACTTC
.	TRBJ2-7	.	TRBV5-6	CASSGGLTYEQYF	TGTGCCAGCTCAGGGGGACTTACCTACGAGCAGTACTTC
.	TRBJ1-2	.	TRBV19	CASSIGASYGYTF	TGTGCCAGTAGTATTGGGGCTTCGTATGGCTACACCTTC
.	TRBJ1-4	TRBD1	TRBV6-9	CAPTGTGNEKLFF	TGTGCCCCGACCGGGACAGGGAATGAAAAACTGTTTTTT
once	TRBJ2-7	TRBD1	TRBV9	CASSVGRDRVSYEQYF	TGTGCCAGCAGCGTAGGAAGGGACAGGGTTTCCTACGAGCAGTACTTC
.	TRBJ2-6	.	TRBV7-6	CASSPHSGANVLTF	TGTGCCAGCAGCCCCCACTCTGGGGCCAACGTCCTGACTTTC
.	TRBJ2-1	TRBD1	TRBV5-1	CASSLVWEQGAGEQFF	TGCGCCAGCAGCTTGGTGTGGGAGCAGGGGGCAGGGGAGCAGTTCTTC
once	TRBJ2-7	TRBD2	TRBV5-1	CASSLGLAASYEQYF	TGCGCCAGCAGCTTGGGACTAGCGGCCTCCTACGAGCAGTACTTC
once	TRBJ2-5	.	TRBV19	CASTRSGEETQYF	TGTGCCAGTACCAGATCAGGGGAAGAGACCCAGTACTTC
.	TRBJ2-3	TRBD2	TRBV6-1	CASSRGGGDTQYF	TGTGCCAGCTCTCGGGGGGGCGGAGATACGCAGTATTTT
.	TRBJ1-5	.	TRBV9	CASSVAHDPAGVNQPQHF	TGTGCCAGCAGCGTAGCTCATGACCCGGCGGGGGTCAATCAGCCCCAGCATTTT
.	TRBJ1-5	.	TRBV6-6	CASSPDQGRQPQHF	TGTGCCAGCAGCCCTGACCAGGGGCGTCAGCCCCAGCATTTT
few	TRBJ1-5	.	TRBV5-1	CASSFGAGGQPQHF	TGCGCCAGCAGCTTTGGCGCAGGAGGGCAGCCCCAGCATTTT
.	TRBJ1-1	.	TRBV27	CASSLSRAGNTEAFF	TGTGCCAGCAGTTTATCACGGGCGGGGAACACTGAAGCTTTCTTT
.	TRBJ2-5	TRBD2	TRBV7-7	CASSPRLAGGRETQYF	TGTGCCAGCAGCCCAAGACTAGCGGGGGGGCGAGAGACCCAGTACTTC
.	TRBJ2-3	TRBD2	TRBV9	CASSTNPGGSDTQYF	TGTGCCAGCAGCACGAACCCCGGGGGGTCAGATACGCAGTATTTT